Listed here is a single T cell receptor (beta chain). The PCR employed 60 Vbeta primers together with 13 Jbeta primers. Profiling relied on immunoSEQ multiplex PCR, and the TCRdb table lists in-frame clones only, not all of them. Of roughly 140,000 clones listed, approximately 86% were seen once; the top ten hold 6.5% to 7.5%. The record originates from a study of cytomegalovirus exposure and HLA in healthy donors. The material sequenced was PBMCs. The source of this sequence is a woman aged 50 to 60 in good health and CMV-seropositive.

The CDR3 bases are TGCGCCAGCAGCTTGGGGGGGACAGGGAATTCACCCCTCCACTTT. It encodes CASSLGGTGNSPLHF. The V call is TRBV5-1, the J call TRBJ1-6, with 9 bases that match TRBD1. Per germline, CDR1 SGHRS and CDR2 YFSETQ. After removal of 0 bases from V and 7 bases from J, the junction contained 2 bases not matched to a gene. This CDR3 contains 15 residues.